The subject of this entry is one T cell receptor beta chain. Primers: 60 Vbeta forward and 13 Jbeta reverse. Libraries were prepared by immunoSEQ multiplex PCR; TCRdb keeps only in-frame clonotypes and omits some of them. Of about 120,000 clones in the sample, roughly 80% were seen once. This entry is derived from a study of cytomegalovirus exposure and HLA in healthy donors. This CDR3 is 15 amino acids long. V was clipped by 2 bases and J by 5 bases; unmatched bases: 6. Germline CDR1 SGHRS, CDR2 YFSETQ. The chain has TRBV5-1 and TRBJ2-5; 10 positions match TRBD1. Sequences were obtained from PBMCs. This clonotype was sampled from a female donor in good health and CMV-seropositive. The CDR3 reads CASSFQTGGEETQYF. In DNA form, the CDR3 reads TGCGCCAGCAGCTTCCAGACAGGGGGCGAGGAGACCCAGTACTTC.